This TCR beta chain was captured by sequencing in a study of shared clonotypes between healthy human individuals. Study in general: Three CD4 naive, three CD4 memory, two CD8 naive and one CD8 memory plate were used per donor. Overall study results and limits: Naive subsets usually exceeded memory subsets in estimated richness. The rarefaction results pointed to incomplete sorted-subset sequencing despite large depth.

This CDR3 contains 14 residues. Germline lookup yields CDR1 SGHNT and CDR2 YYREEE (reference sequence). The V gene lost 3 bases and the J gene lost 0 bases, with 7 bases spanning the gap. Some clones are missing from TCRdb's copy, which holds only in-frame ones; the method was immunoSEQ multiplex PCR. Of under 1,900,000 clones listed, 97% to 99% are singletons. In regard to this clone: Its specificity is unknown.

This sequence was found in a man younger than 45 in good health. The sequencing sample was made of naive CD4+ T cells sorted from blood. Stated subset: CD45RA+ positively selected. J is TRBJ1-3 and V is TRBV5-4, with D unresolved. For the CDR3, the DNA is TGTGCCAGCAGCTCACACTACTCTGGAAACACCATATATTTT. Its protein is CASSSHYSGNTIYF.